The 25 T cell receptor beta chains below were found in one sample sequenced in a study of shared clonotypes between healthy human individuals. Sequenced by immunoSEQ multiplex PCR; TCRdb stores in-frame clones only, minus some. The sample contains 1,400,000 or so clones, approximately 98.5% of which appear only once. Sequencing used naive CD4+ T cells sorted from blood. Specified subset: CD45RA+ positively selected. The receptor set was obtained from a young man in good health.

The chain links TRBV18 to TRBJ2-7, with D possibly TRBD2 on 5 matching bases. Germline V gene sequence: CDR1 KGHSH, CDR2 LQKENI. CDR3 length: 15 residues. Trimming removed 3 bases from V and 5 bases from J, with 17 bases in between. This CDR3 is CASSPTATSSNEQYF. In nucleotides, the CDR3 is TGTGCCAGCTCACCTACGGCGACTTCTAGCAACGAGCAGTACTTC.

The CDR3 region has the DNA TGTGCCAGCAGGAACAGGGGGCACACTGAAGCTTTCTTT. It translates to CASRNRGHTEAFF. This chain connects TRBV6-5 to TRBJ1-1, with TRBD1 matching over 9 bases. The CDR3 contains 13 residues. The V gene's germline CDR1 is MNHEY and CDR2 SVGAGI. J lost 3 bases, V lost 6 bases, and 2 bases had no gene match.

The chain couples TRBV6-5 to TRBJ2-7, with a tentative D call TRBD1 (6 bases). The CDR3 covers 12 residues. V lost 7 bases and J lost 4, with 11 bases in between. Germline V gene lookup returns CDR1 MNHEY and CDR2 SVGAGI. In nucleotides, the CDR3 is TGTGCCAGCAAAGACAGGCGGTACGAGCAGTACTTC. Translated, it gives CASKDRRYEQYF.

V and J are TRBV19 and TRBJ2-7; 7 bases are a match to TRBD2. V trimming: 4 bases; J trimming: 4 bases; junction bases outside the gene matches: 13. The CDR3 totals 16 residues. Germline-derived CDR1 and CDR2 are LNHDA and SQIVND (reference sequence). Here the CDR3 reads CASSNPGGSNPYEQYF. CDR3 coding DNA: TGTGCCAGTAGTAACCCGGGGGGATCTAACCCTTACGAGCAGTACTTC.

The chain uses TRBV5-1 and TRBJ2-3; a possible D gene is TRBD2 (5 bases). This CDR3 is built from 14 residues. Germline loops: CDR1 SGHRS, CDR2 YFSETQ. The V end was cut by 2 bases, the J end by 1 base, with 8 bases between. The CDR3 coding sequence is TGCGCCAGCAGCTTCTATAGCGGCACAGATACGCAGTATTTT. Translated: CASSFYSGTDTQYF.

In DNA form, the CDR3 reads TGTGCCAGCAGCTTTCAACTAGCGGGCCAAGAGACCCAGTACTTC. This sequence encodes CASSFQLAGQETQYF. The rearrangement uses TRBV7-9 and TRBJ2-5; TRBD2 matches 9 bases. The CDR3 has 15 amino acids. CDR1 is SEHNR and CDR2 is FQNEAQ in the germline V gene (reference sequence). V was clipped by 3 bases and J by 1 base; unmatched bases: 3.

The J gene is TRBJ2-1, the V gene TRBV29-1, with 11 bases identical to TRBD2. V dropped 4 bases and J dropped 1; count of bases not matched to a gene: 3. The CDR3 has 15 residues. Germline values: CDR1 SQVTM, CDR2 ANQGSEA. CDR3 protein: CSVVLAGGSYNEQFF. The CDR3 region has the DNA TGCAGCGTTGTGTTAGCGGGAGGGTCCTACAATGAGCAGTTCTTC.

This clone was seen a single time. The sample has other DNA sequences that encode this CDR3 too. The rearrangement uses TRBV9 and TRBJ2-5, with D perhaps matching TRBD1 (5 bases). This CDR3 has 14 residues. CDR1 is SGDLS and CDR2 is YYNGEE in the germline V gene. V gave up 0 bases and J gave up 1 base, with 7 bases separating them. This CDR3 reads CASSVGGPQETQYF. The CDR3, as DNA: TGTGCCAGCAGCGTAGGGGGCCCCCAAGAGACCCAGTACTTC.

The rearrangement uses TRBV7-9 and TRBJ2-2; D perhaps matches TRBD1 (6 bases). V was trimmed by 0 bases and J by 7 bases, leaving 12 bases between them. Germline-derived CDR1 and CDR2 are SEHNR and FQNEAQ (reference sequence). The CDR3 sequence is 15 residues long. The CDR3 coding sequence is TGTGCCAGCAGCTTAGCACCTGCAGGGGTCGGGGAGCTGTTTTTT. Translation gives CASSLAPAGVGELFF. Using reference TRBV7-9 and TRBJ2-2 for the parts outside the CDR3, the full variable domain is DTGVSQNPRHKITKRGQNVTFRCDPISEHNRLYWYRQTLGQGPEFLTYFQNEAQLEKSRLLSDRFSAERPKGSFSTLEIQRTEQGDSAMYLCASSLAPAGVGELFFGEGSRLTVL.

This chain joins TRBV6-6 and TRBJ1-4, with D perhaps TRBD1 (5 bases). Germline CDR1 is MNHNY and CDR2 is SVGAGI (reference sequence). V was cut by 6 bases and J by 8 bases, with 16 bases left in between. The CDR3 sequence is 14 residues long. The chain's CDR3 is CASSASGDVEKLFF. As DNA, the CDR3 is TGTGCCAGCAGCGCTTCGGGGGATGTCGAAAAACTGTTTTTT.

This rearrangement joins TRBV18 to TRBJ2-1; TRBD2 aligns across 8 bases. With V trimmed by 5 bases and J by 1 base, 4 bases remained unmatched. This CDR3 contains 15 residues. Germline loops: CDR1 KGHSH, CDR2 LQKENI. The CDR3, as DNA: TGTGCCAGCTCATCGAAGCGGGGGTCCTACAATGAGCAGTTCTTC. This gives the protein CASSSKRGSYNEQFF.

This clone has a handful of counts. This chain links TRBV11-3 with TRBJ2-2, with no clear D. The CDR3 contains 12 residues. The V end was cut by 5 bases, the J end by 2 bases, with 3 bases between. Germline CDR1 SGHNT, CDR2 YENEEA. The CDR3 DNA reads TGTGCCAGCAGCGGAAACACCGGGGAGCTGTTTTTT. This encodes CASSGNTGELFF.

The chain carries TRBV27 and TRBJ2-7, with 11 bases aligning to TRBD2. With V trimmed by 6 bases and J by 4 bases, 11 bases remained unmatched. The CDR3 length is 16 residues. Germline loops: CDR1 MNHEY, CDR2 SMNVEV (reference sequence). The CDR3: CASRIGGTSGTYEQYF. In DNA form, the CDR3 reads TGTGCCAGCAGAATCGGGGGGACTAGCGGTACTTACGAGCAGTACTTC.

This clone occurred once. This chain connects TRBV18 to TRBJ1-1; D remains unclear. Between the trimmed V and J ends, which lost 0 bases and 5 bases, there was a span of 13 bases. The CDR3 totals 15 residues. Germline-derived CDR1 and CDR2 are KGHSH and LQKENI. CDR3 sequence (DNA): TGTGCCAGCTCACCACCAAGTACTGAAAGGACTGAAGCTTTCTTT. It yields the protein CASSPPSTERTEAFF.

The chain has TRBV10-3 and TRBJ2-7; 8 nucleotides line up with TRBD1. The length of the CDR3 is 14 residues. CDR1 is ENHRY and CDR2 is SYGVKD in the germline V gene. The ends lost 3 bases at V and 5 bases at J; junction bases unmatched: 6. Here the CDR3 reads CAISDGQGWDEQYF. The CDR3 region has the DNA TGTGCCATCAGTGACGGACAGGGTTGGGACGAGCAGTACTTC.

The V call is TRBV5-4, the J call TRBJ2-5; 11 positions agree with TRBD2. Germline lookup yields CDR1 SGHNT and CDR2 YYREEE (reference sequence). This CDR3 comprises 14 residues. Unmatched junction bases numbered 3, after V lost 4 bases and J lost 4 bases. The CDR3 DNA reads TGTGCCAGCAGCGTAGCGGGAGGGGGAGAGACCCAGTACTTC. It codes for CASSVAGGGETQYF.

Note on this clone: The identical CDR3 is also encoded by other nucleotide sequences in the sample. The chain has TRBV18 and TRBJ1-4; 7 positions match TRBD1. CDR3 size: 15 residues. The trim removed 3 bases at V and 3 bases at J, leaving 4 bases unmatched. Germline V gene sequence: CDR1 KGHSH, CDR2 LQKENI. CDR3 region: CASSPPGQPNEKLFF. The CDR3 DNA reads TGTGCCAGCTCACCTCCGGGACAGCCTAATGAAAAACTGTTTTTT.

Only one count was recorded for this clone. This sequence joins TRBV4-3 and TRBJ2-2; D is ambiguous. The V gene lost 2 bases and the J gene lost 0 bases, with 10 bases spanning the gap. Germline CDR1 and CDR2: LGHNA and YSLEER. The CDR3 runs 16 residues. CDR3 coding DNA: TGCGCCAGCAGCCAACTCCGGATGGCGAACACCGGGGAGCTGTTTTTT. It encodes CASSQLRMANTGELFF.

This clone was recorded once. The V gene is TRBV5-1, the J gene TRBJ1-5; D uncertain. The CDR3 covers 14 residues. Per germline, CDR1 SGHRS and CDR2 YFSETQ. Trimming removed 10 bases at V and 1 base at J, with 15 bases between. Here the CDR3 reads CAEIAGSSNQPQHF. The CDR3 coding sequence is TGCGCCGAAATCGCGGGGAGCAGCAATCAGCCCCAGCATTTT.

Remarks on this clone: The same CDR3 also results from other DNA sequences found in this sample. This chain joins TRBV5-6 and TRBJ2-7; D is undetermined. Trimming pared 2 bases from V and 4 bases from J, leaving 4 bases between. The CDR3 extends over 11 amino acids. Germline V gene sequence: CDR1 SGHDT, CDR2 YYEEEE. The CDR3 region has the DNA TGTGCCAGCAGCTTCGGGTACGAGCAGTACTTC. Translated: CASSFGYEQYF.

V is TRBV25-1 and J is TRBJ2-1, with a possible D match to TRBD1 (7 bases). V lost 6 bases and J lost 3, with 18 bases in between. CDR1 and CDR2 (germline): MGHDK, SYGVNS. CDR3 length: 16 residues. CDR3 sequence (DNA): TGTGCCAGCAGCGAGCCGAGACAGGGACTCTACAATGAGCAGTTCTTC. Protein sequence: CASSEPRQGLYNEQFF.

Of note for this clone: This specimen includes other DNA sequences encoding the same CDR3. As DNA, the CDR3 is TGCGCCAGCAGCTTGGGACAGGGTCAGCCCCAGCATTTT. Protein product: CASSLGQGQPQHF. This rearrangement joins TRBV5-1 to TRBJ1-5; TRBD1 aligns across 7 bases. This CDR3 has 13 residues. V lost 0 bases, J lost 6 bases, and 0 bases stayed unmatched. Looked up from germline, CDR1 is SGHRS and CDR2 is YFSETQ.

The chain couples TRBV15 to TRBJ1-4; 8 nucleotides align to TRBD1. The CDR3 sequence is 16 residues long. Germline values: CDR1 LNHNV, CDR2 YYDKDF (reference sequence). The trim removed 4 bases at V and 5 bases at J, leaving 9 bases unmatched. The CDR3 loop is CATSTIPGGWNEKLFF. In DNA, the CDR3 is TGTGCCACCAGCACTATCCCAGGGGGCTGGAATGAAAAACTGTTTTTT.

The chain links TRBV19 to TRBJ2-1; 13 bases match TRBD2. Germline CDR1 and CDR2: LNHDA and SQIVND (reference sequence). The CDR3 consists of 16 residues. Unmatched junction bases numbered 9, after V lost 8 bases and J lost 5 bases. CDR3 amino acids: CASSHLGLAGDNEQFF. CDR3 coding DNA: TGTGCCAGTTCCCACCTAGGACTAGCGGGAGACAATGAGCAGTTCTTC. Together with reference TRBV19 and TRBJ2-1, the CDR3 gives the full variable domain: DGGITQSPKYLFRKEGQNVTLSCEQNLNHDAMYWYRQDPGQGLRLIYYSQIVNDFQKGDIAEGYSVSREKKESFPLTVTSAQKNPTAFYLCASSHLGLAGDNEQFFGPGTRLTVL.

With respect to this clone: Other DNA sequences in this specimen translate into the identical CDR3. The chain carries TRBV14 and TRBJ2-7; no clear D gene. V was pared by 3 bases and J by 0 bases, with 3 bases between. Germline values: CDR1 SGHDN, CDR2 FVKESK. This CDR3 region has 12 residues. The DNA for the CDR3 is TGTGCCAGCAGCCAGGTCTCCTACGAGCAGTACTTC. Translation gives CASSQVSYEQYF.